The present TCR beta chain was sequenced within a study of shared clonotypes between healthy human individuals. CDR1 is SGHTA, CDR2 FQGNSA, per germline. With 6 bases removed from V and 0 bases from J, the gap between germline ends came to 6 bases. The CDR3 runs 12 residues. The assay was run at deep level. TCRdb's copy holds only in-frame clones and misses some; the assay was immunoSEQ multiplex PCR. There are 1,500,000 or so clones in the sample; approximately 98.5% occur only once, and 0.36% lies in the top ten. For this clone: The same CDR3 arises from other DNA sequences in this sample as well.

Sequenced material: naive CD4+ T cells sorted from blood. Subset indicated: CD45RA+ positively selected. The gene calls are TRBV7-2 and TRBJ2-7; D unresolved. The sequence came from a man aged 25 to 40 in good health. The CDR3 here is CASSPNSYEQYF. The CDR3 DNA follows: TGTGCCAGCAGTCCCAACTCCTACGAGCAGTACTTC. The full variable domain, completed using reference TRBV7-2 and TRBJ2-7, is GAGVSQSPSNKVTEKGKDVELRCDPISGHTALYWYRQSLGQGLEFLIYFQGNSAPDKSGLPSDRFSAERTGGSVSTLTIQRTQQEDSAVYLCASSPNSYEQYFGPGTRLTVT.